This T cell receptor (beta chain) was sequenced in a study of tumor and adjacent non-tumor tissue in lung cancer. Study-wide background: Histology: about a dozen adenocarcinoma, 2 squamous cell carcinoma, 1 small cell lung cancer. Aged about 31 to 76 years, patients included roughly 10 men and several women with stage I to III disease.

CDR3 length: 12 amino acids. Germline loops: CDR1 SQVTM, CDR2 ANQGSEA. As to this clonotype: The antigen is not known. At one end, the junction sequence differs from germline, possibly due to a read error.

Broader study findings: Tumor repertoires had a smaller top 100 clone share than normal lung.

A modified ARM-PCR protocol with three rounds of nested PCR amplified TCRbeta. TCRdb independently ran MiXCR on the multiplex PCR reads; one entry per CDR3 protein. The sample includes about 80,000 distinct CDR3 sequences, 75% to 90% seen only once; the top ten take roughly 15%. This sample's RNA came from whole unsorted tissue. The source is a woman aged 45-59 years with non-small cell lung cancer. Sequencing input: lung tumor tissue. The chain employs TRBV29-1 and TRBJ2-3; D may be TRBD2 (5 bases). The CDR3 sequence: CSVGLGGDTQYF. The CDR3 DNA reads TGCAGTGTCGGACTGGGCGGCGATACGCAGTATTTC.